These 15 T cell receptor beta chains share one sample of origin, sequenced in a study of T cell responses to AZD1222 COVID-19 vaccine. TCRdb keeps only in-frame clones here, not all; method: immunoSEQ multiplex PCR. Here the sample spans more than 140,000 clones, about 90% being singletons. This specimen was peripheral blood, taken on day 0 of AZD1222 vaccination. The receptors derive from an adult in good health.

The chain uses TRBV6-5 and TRBJ1-2; tentatively, D is TRBD1 (6 bases). Germline CDR1 and CDR2: MNHEY and SVGAGI. Trimming left V 6 bases short and J 8 bases short, with 19 bases between. This CDR3 region has 14 residues. The CDR3 reads CASRDRDTWYGYTF. The CDR3 DNA follows: TGTGCCAGCAGGGACCGGGACACATGGTACGGCTACACCTTC.

The gene calls are TRBV7-9 and TRBJ2-1, with D possibly matching TRBD2 (5 bases). The CDR3 spans 11 residues. Germline CDR1 and CDR2: SEHNR and FQNEAQ (reference sequence). Trimming removed 5 bases at V and 10 bases at J, with 9 bases between. CDR3 bases: TGTGCCAGCAGCCGACTACCCGAGCAGTTCTTC. Protein: CASSRLPEQFF.

This clone was observed a single time. This rearrangement joins TRBV28 to TRBJ1-2; the match to TRBD1 covers 7 bases. CDR3 size: 13 residues. Per the germline V gene, CDR1 is MDHEN and CDR2 is SYDVKM. Unmatched junction bases numbered 5, after V lost 5 bases and J lost 5 bases. DNA for the CDR3: TGTGCCAGCAGTATAGGGGACAGTTATGGCTACACCTTC. Encoded protein: CASSIGDSYGYTF.

The rearrangement links TRBV6-5 to TRBJ1-4; D remains unclear. V gave up 2 bases and J gave up 3 bases, with 10 bases separating them. In germline, CDR1 is MNHEY, CDR2 SVGAGI. The CDR3 consists of 15 residues. The CDR3 reads CASSYMGSANEKLFF. The CDR3 DNA reads as TGTGCCAGCAGTTACATGGGGTCGGCTAATGAAAAACTGTTTTTT.

The chain carries TRBV5-1 and TRBJ2-1, with D unresolved. The CDR3 totals 15 residues. The germline CDR1 and CDR2 sequences are SGHRS and YFSETQ. Trimming took off 0 bases at V and 2 bases at J, with 9 bases between the two ends. CDR3 nucleotide sequence: TGCGCCAGCAGCTTGGGTTACGGCACCTACAATGAGCAGTTCTTC. This encodes CASSLGYGTYNEQFF. Variable domain in full (rest from reference TRBV5-1 and TRBJ2-1): KAGVTQTPRYLIKTRGQQVTLSCSPISGHRSVSWYQQTPGQGLQFLFEYFSETQRNKGNFPGRFSGRQFSNSRSEMNVSTLELGDSALYLCASSLGYGTYNEQFFGPGTRLTVL.

This clone was detected only a few times. The rearrangement joins TRBV28 to TRBJ1-2; TRBD1 matches at 7 bases. V was pared by 6 bases and J by 14 bases, with 18 bases of the junction left unmatched. CDR1 is MDHEN and CDR2 is SYDVKM in the germline V gene. This CDR3 has 14 amino acids. Here the CDR3 reads CASSRASGGVTGTF. The CDR3 nucleotides read TGTGCCAGCAGCCGCGCGTCAGGGGGAGTGACGGGAACCTTC.

This clone has just one count. The chain joins TRBV5-4 to TRBJ1-1; D gene ambiguous. Trimming stripped 4 bases from V and 1 base from J, with 8 bases between. The CDR3 is 13 amino acids. CDR1 and CDR2 (germline): SGHNT, YYREEE (reference sequence). CDR3 in amino acids: CASSVQRNTEAFF. The DNA for the CDR3 is TGTGCCAGCAGCGTGCAGAGGAACACTGAAGCTTTCTTT.

This chain uses TRBV6-2 or TRBV6-3 with TRBJ1-5; D is unclear. Germline CDR1 MNHEY, CDR2 SVGEGT. The CDR3 consists of 17 residues. The ends were cut back, 6 bases at V and 3 bases at J, with 21 bases in the middle. DNA for the CDR3: TGTGCCAGCAGCCCCCCCTTCCGATTGCCTTTCAATCAGCCCCAGCATTTT. Residues: CASSPPFRLPFNQPQHF.

The chain uses TRBV30 and TRBJ1-6, with D maybe TRBD1 (5 bases). This CDR3 contains 13 residues. Trimming left V 2 bases short and J 5 bases short, with 7 bases between. Germline lookup yields CDR1 GTSNPN and CDR2 SVGIG (reference sequence). The CDR3 is CAWSQQDNSPLHF. In DNA, the CDR3 is TGTGCCTGGAGTCAACAGGATAATTCACCCCTCCACTTT.

V gene TRBV4-1 combines with J gene TRBJ2-4, with 7 bases identical to TRBD1. The CDR3 totals 14 residues. Germline CDR1 is MGHRA and CDR2 is YSYEKL. The trim removed 3 bases at V and 6 bases at J, leaving 5 bases unmatched. The CDR3: CASSHPGQSNIQYF. The CDR3 DNA follows: TGCGCCAGCAGCCATCCGGGACAGTCAAACATTCAGTACTTC.

The V gene is TRBV28, the J gene TRBJ1-1, with TRBD1 as a possible D gene (6 bases). Trimming shortened V by 5 bases and J by 0 bases, and 19 bases separated the two germline ends. Germline CDR1 and CDR2: MDHEN and SYDVKM. The CDR3 is 17 amino acids. This CDR3 reads CASSQGRHSPMNTEAFF. Written as DNA, the CDR3 is TGTGCCAGCAGTCAGGGGAGACATTCGCCTATGAACACTGAAGCTTTCTTT.

The gene calls are TRBV7-9 and TRBJ2-3, with TRBD2 matching over 7 bases. The V and J ends lost 0 bases and 4 bases, in that order; junction bases with no gene match: 7. The CDR3 spans 16 residues. The germline gives CDR1 SEHNR, CDR2 FQNEAQ (reference sequence). The CDR3 protein is CASSLALLREADTQYF. Here the CDR3 DNA reads TGTGCCAGCAGCTTAGCGCTTTTACGGGAGGCAGATACGCAGTATTTT.

The genes are TRBV28 and TRBJ1-2; D possibly corresponds to TRBD1 (5 bases). The V end was cut by 4 bases, the J end by 3 bases, with 15 bases between. CDR1 is MDHEN and CDR2 is SYDVKM in the germline V gene. CDR3 length: 15 residues. This chain's CDR3 is CASSSPSKGDYGYTF. As DNA, the CDR3 is TGTGCCAGCAGTTCCCCTTCAAAAGGGGACTATGGCTACACCTTC.

The J gene is TRBJ2-3, the V gene TRBV4-2; 10 bases align to TRBD2. This CDR3 is 22 amino acids long. The germline gives CDR1 LGHNA, CDR2 YNFKEQ. The J segment lost 6 bases and the V segment lost 0 bases, leaving 24 bases of the junction unmatched. DNA for the CDR3: TGTGCCAGCAGCCAAGACATGGCGGGACGGGTACATAGCGGGAGGCCGAGGGATACGCAGTATTTT. Residues: CASSQDMAGRVHSGRPRDTQYF.

The chain carries TRBV5-1 and TRBJ2-7; D not resolved. The CDR3 covers 15 residues. Trimming removed 6 bases from V and 2 bases from J, with 18 bases in between. Germline V gene sequence: CDR1 SGHRS, CDR2 YFSETQ. CDR3 in amino acids: CASTLEPSWAYEQYF. CDR3 bases: TGCGCCAGCACCCTGGAACCTAGTTGGGCCTACGAGCAGTACTTC.